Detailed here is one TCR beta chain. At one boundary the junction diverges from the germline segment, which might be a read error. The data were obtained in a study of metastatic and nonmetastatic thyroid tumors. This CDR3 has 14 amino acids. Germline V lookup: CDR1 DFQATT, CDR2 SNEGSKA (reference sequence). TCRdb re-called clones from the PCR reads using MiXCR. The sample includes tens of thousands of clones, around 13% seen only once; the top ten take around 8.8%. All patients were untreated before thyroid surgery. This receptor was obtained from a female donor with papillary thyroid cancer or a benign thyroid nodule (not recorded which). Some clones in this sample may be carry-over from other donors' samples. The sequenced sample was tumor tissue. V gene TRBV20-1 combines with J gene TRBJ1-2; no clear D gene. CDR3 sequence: CSARYQRRWYGHTF. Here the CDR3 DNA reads TGCAGTGCTAGATACCAGAGGCGTTGGTATGGCCACACCTTC.